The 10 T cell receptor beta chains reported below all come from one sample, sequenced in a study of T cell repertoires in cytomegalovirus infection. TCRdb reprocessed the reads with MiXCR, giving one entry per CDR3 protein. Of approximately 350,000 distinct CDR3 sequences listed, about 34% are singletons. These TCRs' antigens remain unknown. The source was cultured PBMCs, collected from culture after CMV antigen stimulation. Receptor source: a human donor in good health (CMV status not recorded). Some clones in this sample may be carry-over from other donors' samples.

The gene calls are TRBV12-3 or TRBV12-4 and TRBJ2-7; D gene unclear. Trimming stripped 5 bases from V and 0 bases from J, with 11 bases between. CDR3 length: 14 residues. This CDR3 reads CASSDWYSSYEQYV. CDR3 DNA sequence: TGTGCCAGCAGTGACTGGTATAGCTCCTACGAGCAGTACGTC.

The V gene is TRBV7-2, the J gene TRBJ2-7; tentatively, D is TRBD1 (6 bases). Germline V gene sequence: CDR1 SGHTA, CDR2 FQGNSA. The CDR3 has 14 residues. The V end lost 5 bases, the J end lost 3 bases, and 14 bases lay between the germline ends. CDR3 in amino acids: CASSKHRDNYEQYV. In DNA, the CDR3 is TGTGCCAGCAGCAAACACCGGGACAACTACGAGCAGTACGTC.

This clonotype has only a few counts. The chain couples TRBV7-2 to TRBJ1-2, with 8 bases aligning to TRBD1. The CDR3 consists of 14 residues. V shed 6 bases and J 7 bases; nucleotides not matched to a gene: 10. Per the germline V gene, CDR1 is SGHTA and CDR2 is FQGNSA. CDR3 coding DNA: TGTGCCAGCAGACAAGACAGGGGTGGGGGTGGCTACACCTTC. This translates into CASRQDRGGGGYTF.

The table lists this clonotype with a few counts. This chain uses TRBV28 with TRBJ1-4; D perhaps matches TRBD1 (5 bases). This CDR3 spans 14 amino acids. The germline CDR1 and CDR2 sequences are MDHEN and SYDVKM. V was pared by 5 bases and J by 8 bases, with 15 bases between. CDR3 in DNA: TGTGCCAGCAGTCTCCAGGGACCTGAGGAAAAACTGTTTTTT. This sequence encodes CASSLQGPEEKLFF.

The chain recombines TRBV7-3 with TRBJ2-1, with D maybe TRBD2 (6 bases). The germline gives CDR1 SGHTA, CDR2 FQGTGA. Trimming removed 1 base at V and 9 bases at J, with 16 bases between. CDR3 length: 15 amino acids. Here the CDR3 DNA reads TGTGCCAGCAGCTTAATGGCGGGAACCGGAGGTGAGCAGTTCTTC. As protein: CASSLMAGTGGEQFF.

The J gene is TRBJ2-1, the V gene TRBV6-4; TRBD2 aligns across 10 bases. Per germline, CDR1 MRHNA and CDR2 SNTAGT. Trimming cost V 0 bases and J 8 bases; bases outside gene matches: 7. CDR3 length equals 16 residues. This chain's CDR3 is CASSDSSLAGVDEQFF. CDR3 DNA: TGTGCCAGCAGTGACTCGAGTCTAGCGGGAGTCGATGAGCAGTTCTTC.

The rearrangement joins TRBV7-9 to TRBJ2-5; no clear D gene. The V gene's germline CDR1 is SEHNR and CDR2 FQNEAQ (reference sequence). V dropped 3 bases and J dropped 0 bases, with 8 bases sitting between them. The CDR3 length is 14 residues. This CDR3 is CASSFMGNQETQYF. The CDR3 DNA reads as TGTGCCAGCAGCTTCATGGGAAACCAAGAGACCCAGTACTTC.

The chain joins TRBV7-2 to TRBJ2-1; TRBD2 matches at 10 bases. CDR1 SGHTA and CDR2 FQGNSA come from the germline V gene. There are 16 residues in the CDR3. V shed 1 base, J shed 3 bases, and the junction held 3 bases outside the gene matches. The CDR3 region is CASSLEGTSVYNEQFF. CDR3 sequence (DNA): TGTGCCAGCAGCTTAGAAGGGACTAGCGTCTACAATGAGCAGTTCTTC.

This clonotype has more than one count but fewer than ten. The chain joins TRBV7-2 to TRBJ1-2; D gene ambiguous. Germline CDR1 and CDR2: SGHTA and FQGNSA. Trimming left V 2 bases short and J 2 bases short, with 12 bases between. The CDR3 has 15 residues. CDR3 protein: CASSLRPDLNYGYTF. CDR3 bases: TGTGCCAGCAGCTTAAGGCCAGACTTAAACTATGGCTACACCTTC.

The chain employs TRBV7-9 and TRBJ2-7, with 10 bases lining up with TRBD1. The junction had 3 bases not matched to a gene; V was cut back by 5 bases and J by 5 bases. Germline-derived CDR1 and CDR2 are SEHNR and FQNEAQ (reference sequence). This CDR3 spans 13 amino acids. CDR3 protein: CASSPGTGDEQYV. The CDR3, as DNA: TGTGCCAGCAGCCCCGGGACAGGGGACGAGCAGTACGTC.